In this sample, the clone carrying this T cell receptor beta chain turned up many times. Its antigen is currently unknown. The CDR3 covers 15 residues. V gave up 0 bases and J gave up 0 bases, with 7 bases separating them. Germline V gene lookup returns CDR1 SGHRS and CDR2 YFSETQ. The entry originates in a study of response to subunit inactivated influenza vaccine. Study observations and caveats: Authors suggested each seasonal influenza vaccination recruits few new T cells.

TCRdb ran MiXCR on the RT-PCR reads and lists one entry per CDR3 protein. The sample has 710,000 or so distinct CDR3 sequences; approximately 15% are singletons. The starting material was PBMCs from blood, obtained about 13 days after vaccination. This TCR derives from a man aged 45 to 65 who received an inactivated influenza vaccine. The gene calls are TRBV5-1 and TRBJ2-1; D perhaps matches TRBD2 (5 bases). CDR3 sequence reads: CASSLEGSSYNEQFF. As DNA, the CDR3 is TGCGCCAGCAGCTTGGAAGGGAGCTCCTACAATGAGCAGTTCTTC.